The rows below give T cell receptor beta chains drawn from one sample of a study of tumor-infiltrating lymphocytes in primary liver carcinoma. MiXCR, run by TCRdb on the multiplex PCR reads, gives a single entry per CDR3 protein. The sample has more than 100,000 distinct CDR3 sequences, around 70% seen once. The sequenced sample consisted of tumor-adjacent normal liver tissue. The receptors were sampled from a woman aged 60-75 years with primary liver carcinoma and hepatitis B virus infection. The conserved cysteine and the conserved F or W are not part of the CDR3 here.

TRBV7-9 ASSREGRRDYNEQF
TRBV6-4 ARSDSPGGSGAIVLT
TRBV6-5 ASSSRGQISAKNIQY
TRBV5-6 ASSLRQEEFGNTIY
TRBV7-9 ASSCTGTEQY
TRBV19 ANQRPGGFNYGYT
TRBV6-5 ASIRRPDSRSYEQY
TRBV6-1 ATPVRAGRQASYGYT
TRBV11-2 ASITESGTVLKAF
TRBV28 ASSFSGPKVH
TRBV11-2 TSGLLTLLGRLKEQF
TRBV4-2 VSSQGASRAGDEQY
TRBV5-4 AGSSGTGGYKQY
TRBV4-1 ASSQDSGSYNEQF
TRBV6-6 ASKASGRRQETQY
TRBV11-2 ASSPDLGTSGMGTGELF
TRBV1 TSSQECPLGEGRNGELF
TRBV6-4 ASSDVAGGFTDTQY
TRBV13 TSSLVRTGMAGANVLT
TRBV29-1 SVDGWLAASNIDTQY
TRBV6-5 ASRPRQGHNEKLF
TRBV19 ASRPAGFSYEQY
TRBV11-2 ARSSESGSVSEQF
TRBV11-2 ASSLDRPNNEQF
TRBV11-2 ATSSLTGDWNTGAF
TRBV29-1 SVGALGRVGVSTDTQY
TRBV4-2 VSSQADTQY
TRBV11-2 ASSSTLYGYT
TRBV11-3 VGSSAGSSYEQY
TRBV7-9 ASISLQGAGEKLF
TRBV6-1 ASSKGAGGDTQY
TRBV11-2 ASSLDRGGTRY
TRBV5-1 ASSFWTDSTDTHY
TRBV5-1 ASSPGSLAGLYNERV
TRBV7-9 ASSSTGGKTEAF
TRBV27 ASSFLGQGDYGQY